The present TCR beta chain was sequenced within a study of cytomegalovirus exposure and HLA in healthy donors. PCR primers comprised 60 Vbeta and 13 Jbeta primers. The table came from immunoSEQ multiplex PCR; TCRdb's copy has only in-frame clones and leaves some out. The sample has under 140,000 clones, around four fifths seen once. V gave up 6 bases and J gave up 0 bases, with 15 bases separating them. Per the germline V gene, CDR1 is MNHEY and CDR2 is SVGAGI. This CDR3 comprises 15 residues. The sequence came from an older woman in good health and CMV-seropositive. The rearrangement joins TRBV6-5 to TRBJ2-7; the D gene is possibly TRBD2 (6 bases). What was sequenced was PBMCs. This CDR3 reads CASSVPGLHSYEQYF. The CDR3, as DNA: TGTGCCAGCAGCGTACCGGGACTTCACTCCTACGAGCAGTACTTC.